These 23 T cell receptor beta chains were all obtained from the same sample, sequenced in a study of OX40 agonist ivuxolimab in advanced cancers. Some clones are missing from TCRdb's copy, which holds only in-frame ones; the method was immunoSEQ multiplex PCR. This sample yields 55,000 to 80,000 clones, of which around 84% are seen a single time; approximately 2.4% belongs to the top ten. This specimen consisted of CD4+ or CD8+ T cells sorted from blood, obtained in a trial of the OX40 agonist ivuxolimab. All receptors derive from an adult with an advanced solid tumor such as melanoma, head and neck, liver or kidney cancer.

This clone was seen only once. V is TRBV18 and J is TRBJ1-1; the D gene is possibly TRBD1 (5 bases). The germline gives CDR1 KGHSH, CDR2 LQKENI. The CDR3 is made up of 16 amino acids. The germline V and J ends were trimmed by 4 bases and 6 bases, with 21 bases remaining between them. In DNA form, the CDR3 reads TGTGCCAGCTCACGAACCGAGGGGTTAGTTTCTGCTGAAGCTTTCTTT. Protein sequence: CASSRTEGLVSAEAFF.

This clone was found once. The CDR3 region is CASSQDSSGGGTDTQYF. In DNA, the CDR3 is TGTGCCAGCAGCCAAGACTCTAGCGGGGGTGGCACAGATACGCAGTATTTT. V gene TRBV4-2 combines with J gene TRBJ2-3; 10 nucleotides align to TRBD2. In germline, CDR1 is LGHNA, CDR2 YNFKEQ. V shed 0 bases and J 1 base; nucleotides not matched to a gene: 4. This CDR3 contains 17 residues.

The chain joins TRBV18 to TRBJ1-1; tentative D call: TRBD1 (5 bases). CDR1 KGHSH and CDR2 LQKENI come from the germline V gene. V lost 3 bases to trimming and J lost 5 bases, with 10 bases between them. The CDR3 has 13 residues. The CDR3 nucleotides are TGTGCCAGCTCACCGCAGGGAATTACTGAAGCTTTCTTT. This translates into CASSPQGITEAFF.

The rearrangement links TRBV2 to TRBJ2-5; a weak D match, TRBD2 (6 bases). V lost 7 bases to trimming and J lost 4 bases, with 13 bases between them. Looked up from germline, CDR1 is SNHLY and CDR2 is FYNNEI. The CDR3 runs 13 residues. The CDR3 here is CASTPLGGETQYF. In nucleotides, the CDR3 is TGTGCCAGCACACCCCTGGGGGGAGAGACCCAGTACTTC.

This CDR3 reads CASSEGGGLSPYTQYF. CDR3 bases: TGTGCCAGCAGTGAAGGGGGAGGACTATCCCCATATACGCAGTATTTT. The gene calls are TRBV6-1 and TRBJ2-3; weak D call: TRBD2 (6 bases). Germline CDR1 MNHNS, CDR2 SASEGT. CDR3 length: 16 residues. Trimming left V 1 base short and J 7 bases short, with 18 bases between.

The chain is built from TRBV9 and TRBJ1-1; a weak D match, TRBD1 (5 bases). Germline assignment: CDR1 SGDLS and CDR2 YYNGEE. The CDR3 has 17 residues. V lost 0 bases and J 2 bases, leaving 17 bases between the germline ends. CDR3 bases: TGTGCCAGCAGCGTAGGGACGGCAGGGAGGGTTAACACTGAAGCTTTCTTT. Its protein product is CASSVGTAGRVNTEAFF.

The V and J genes are TRBV7-2 and TRBJ1-1; possible D gene TRBD1, 5 bases. Trimming stripped 2 bases from V and 4 bases from J, with 11 bases between. CDR1 is SGHTA, CDR2 FQGNSA, per germline. CDR3 length: 14 residues. CDR3 amino acids: CASSLNRGGTEAFF. CDR3 DNA sequence: TGTGCCAGCAGCTTAAATCGGGGGGGCACTGAAGCTTTCTTT.

The chain uses TRBV19 and TRBJ1-2; no reliable D call. Germline V gene lookup returns CDR1 LNHDA and CDR2 SQIVND (reference sequence). V lost 7 bases and J lost 4, with 19 bases in between. The CDR3 covers 15 residues. CDR3 residues: CASTAQSLQVYGYTF. The CDR3 DNA follows: TGTGCCAGTACCGCGCAGTCTTTGCAGGTCTATGGCTACACCTTC.

The chain uses TRBV6-4 and TRBJ1-2, with D perhaps matching TRBD1 (5 bases). The CDR3 is made up of 14 amino acids. CDR1 is MRHNA, CDR2 SNTAGT, per germline. The V gene lost 5 bases and the J gene lost 3 bases, with 13 bases spanning the gap. For the CDR3, the DNA is TGTGCCAGCAGTTCCGCCGGGACGGACTATGGCTACACCTTC. Translation: CASSSAGTDYGYTF.

The sample holds one count of this clone. The V and J genes are TRBV23-1 and TRBJ1-1, with TRBD1 matching 8 bases. TRBV23-1 is an ORF, and what it does is uncertain. The junction had 3 bases not matched to a gene; V was cut back by 0 bases and J by 0 bases. The CDR3 runs to 16 residues. Here the CDR3 reads CASSQSGTGMNTEAFF. CDR3 nucleotides: TGCGCCAGCAGTCAATCCGGGACAGGAATGAACACTGAAGCTTTCTTT.

Only one count was recorded for this clone. V gene TRBV5-1 combines with J gene TRBJ2-1, with unresolved D. CDR1 is SGHRS, CDR2 YFSETQ, per germline. Trimming pared 4 bases from V and 7 bases from J, leaving 21 bases between. This CDR3 region has 16 residues. The CDR3 sequence is CASSLLGTTSRNEQFF. The CDR3 nucleotides are TGCGCCAGCAGCCTGCTGGGCACAACCTCACGGAATGAGCAGTTCTTC.

The V call is TRBV6-6, the J call TRBJ2-7, with D perhaps TRBD2 (5 bases). There are 15 residues in the CDR3. Germline assignment: CDR1 MNHNY and CDR2 SVGAGI (reference sequence). Between the trimmed V and J ends, which lost 5 bases and 1 base, there was a span of 15 bases. The CDR3 region has the DNA TGTGCCAGCAGTGGCCTCGGGGTGGAATCCTACGAGCAGTACTTC. This codes for CASSGLGVESYEQYF.

Only one count was recorded for this clone. The V call is TRBV18, the J call TRBJ2-1; TRBD2 matches 14 bases. The CDR3 extends over 18 amino acids. V dropped 4 bases and J dropped 7; count of bases not matched to a gene: 12. CDR1 and CDR2 from the germline V gene are KGHSH and LQKENI. The CDR3 bases are TGTGCCAGCTCACTCACCGGGACTAGCGGGAGTCTAGGGAATGAGCAGTTCTTC. Translation gives CASSLTGTSGSLGNEQFF.

The chain employs TRBV7-2 and TRBJ1-3, with D possibly being TRBD1 (5 bases). The CDR3 runs 15 residues. Per germline, CDR1 SGHTA and CDR2 FQGNSA. V shed 5 bases and J shed 6 bases, with 17 bases lying between them. The chain's CDR3 is CASSPDTSGKNTIYF. In DNA form, the CDR3 reads TGTGCCAGCAGCCCGGACACGTCAGGAAAAAACACCATATATTTT.

This clone was counted a single time. Compared with germline, one end of the junction differs, possibly owing to a read error. The chain links TRBV9 to TRBJ1-2; D is unclear. The CDR3 totals 14 residues. Germline V lookup: CDR1 SGDLS, CDR2 YYNGEE. The CDR3 here is CVSSVELAPRGYTF. The CDR3, as DNA: TGTGTCAGCAGCGTAGAATTGGCGCCGAGGGGCTACACCTTC.

This rearrangement joins TRBV7-2 to TRBJ2-2, with 7 nucleotides matching TRBD2. This CDR3 has 17 residues. CDR1 SGHTA and CDR2 FQGNSA come from the germline V gene. Losses at the gene ends were 0 bases for V and 6 bases for J; bases not matched to a gene: 10. CDR3: CASSLAPSGRGAGELFF. CDR3 DNA: TGTGCCAGCAGCTTAGCCCCTAGCGGAAGAGGGGCCGGGGAGCTGTTTTTT.

The chain has TRBV7-2 and TRBJ1-1, with D unresolved. Trimming shortened V by 5 bases and J by 5 bases, and 21 bases separated the two germline ends. CDR1 is SGHTA, CDR2 FQGNSA, per germline. The CDR3 length is 16 residues. The CDR3 spells CASSPQLAAMGTEAFF. The CDR3 DNA reads as TGTGCCAGCAGCCCGCAGTTGGCAGCCATGGGTACTGAAGCTTTCTTT.

In DNA form, the CDR3 reads TGTGCCAGCAGCTCTACGGTCAGGACCCGGAACTATGGCTACACCTTC. This sequence encodes CASSSTVRTRNYGYTF. The chain uses TRBV7-9 and TRBJ1-2; D is unclear. Germline-derived CDR1 and CDR2 are SEHNR and FQNEAQ (reference sequence). Deletions cut 4 bases from V and 2 bases from J, with 17 bases between. The CDR3 covers 16 residues.

The rearrangement uses TRBV9 and TRBJ1-1; 7 bases match TRBD1. V was clipped by 0 bases and J by 6 bases; unmatched bases: 11. The germline CDR1 and CDR2 sequences are SGDLS and YYNGEE. The CDR3 runs to 16 residues. CDR3 DNA sequence: TGTGCCAGCAGCGTAGGTGCAGGGGGATCGAGCGCTGAAGCTTTCTTT. Its protein product is CASSVGAGGSSAEAFF. Supplemented by reference TRBV9 and TRBJ1-1, the full variable domain reads DSGVTQTPKHLITATGQRVTLRCSPRSGDLSVYWYQQSLDQGLQFLIQYYNGEERAKGNILERFSAQQFPDLHSELNLSSLELGDSALYFCASSVGAGGSSAEAFFGQGTRLTVV.

This clone was picked up one time. V gene TRBV25-1 combines with J gene TRBJ2-1, with TRBD2 matching over 9 bases. This CDR3 region has 15 residues. CDR1 is MGHDK, CDR2 SYGVNS, per germline. V dropped 10 bases and J dropped 7; count of bases not matched to a gene: 14. In DNA, the CDR3 is TGTGCCACCTTAGGGAGTAGCGGGAGACGGAATGAGCAGTTCTTC. Its protein product is CATLGSSGRRNEQFF.

The CDR3 nucleotides read TGTGCCAGCACTTATGTTCAGGGCTCTGAAGCTTTCTTT. This gives the protein CASTYVQGSEAFF. J is TRBJ1-1 and V is TRBV27, with D tentatively TRBD1 (5 bases). With 7 bases removed from V and 6 bases from J, the gap between germline ends came to 15 bases. This CDR3 comprises 13 residues. Germline V gene data show CDR1 as MNHEY and CDR2 as SMNVEV (reference sequence).

V is TRBV11-2 and J is TRBJ1-1; no firm D call. The CDR3 length is 14 residues. Trimming cost V 5 bases and J 4 bases, with 14 bases left between them. In germline, CDR1 is SGHAT, CDR2 FQNNGV. The CDR3 DNA follows: TGTGCCAGCAGCCCATACTCAAGCGGCACTGAAGCTTTCTTT. Translated: CASSPYSSGTEAFF.

The chain is built from TRBV7-3 and TRBJ1-2; TRBD1 matches 9 bases. CDR1 is SGHTA and CDR2 is FQGTGA in the germline V gene. The J segment lost 3 bases and the V segment lost 0 bases, leaving 5 bases of the junction unmatched. This CDR3 has 16 amino acids. Written as DNA, the CDR3 is TGTGCCAGCAGCTTAACGCCCCGGGACAGGGACTATGGCTACACCTTC. This translates into CASSLTPRDRDYGYTF.